The 16 T cell receptor beta chains below all came from one sample that was sequenced in a study of Graves' ophthalmopathy and Graves' hyperthyroidism. The study amplified TCR beta CDR3 regions using RNA transcripts. The first round was an RT-PCR with HTBI primers, and the second round was a multiplex PCR. One entry per CDR3 protein, called by TCRdb with MiXCR from the multiplex PCR reads. The table records under 400,000 distinct CDR3 sequences, 17% of them present only once. What was sequenced was peripheral blood. Receptors were obtained from an adult man with Graves' ophthalmopathy.

The table lists this clonotype with many counts. The chain uses TRBV20-1 and TRBJ1-1; D is perhaps TRBD1 (5 bases). Germline CDR1 reads DFQATT; CDR2 reads SNEGSKA (reference sequence). Trimming stripped 5 bases from V and 5 bases from J, with 15 bases between. The CDR3 extends over 13 amino acids. CDR3 coding DNA: TGCAGTGCTGAGGCAGGGACGAGGACTGAAGCTTTCTTT. This sequence encodes CSAEAGTRTEAFF.

This clonotype was found many times. The chain employs TRBV29-1 and TRBJ1-2; possible D gene TRBD1, 5 bases. The CDR3 consists of 13 residues. Germline V lookup: CDR1 SQVTM, CDR2 ANQGSEA. V was trimmed by 2 bases and J by 5 bases, leaving 12 bases between them. CDR3: CSVELRGHYGYTF. The CDR3 region has the DNA TGCAGCGTTGAATTAAGAGGACATTATGGCTACACCTTC.

This clonotype was picked up many times. The rearrangement uses TRBV5-1 and TRBJ2-7; 8 positions match TRBD2. This CDR3 has 14 amino acids. V lost 4 bases to trimming and J lost 1 base; unmatched junction nucleotides: 4. Germline CDR1 reads SGHRS; CDR2 reads YFSETQ. The CDR3 spells CASSLGTRSYEQYF. CDR3 bases: TGCGCCAGCAGCCTCGGGACTAGGTCCTACGAGCAGTACTTC. The complete variable domain, with remaining parts taken from reference TRBV5-1 and TRBJ2-7, reads KAGVTQTPRYLIKTRGQQVTLSCSPISGHRSVSWYQQTPGQGLQFLFEYFSETQRNKGNFPGRFSGRQFSNSRSEMNVSTLELGDSALYLCASSLGTRSYEQYFGPGTRLTVT.

This clonotype was observed at least ten times. The rearrangement uses TRBV27 and TRBJ2-5, with 13 nucleotides matching TRBD2. CDR1 is MNHEY and CDR2 is SMNVEV in the germline V gene (reference sequence). J lost 3 bases, V lost 5 bases, and 3 bases had no gene match. This CDR3 contains 15 residues. The CDR3 region is CASSRGLAGKETQYF. The CDR3 coding sequence is TGTGCCAGCAGTAGGGGACTAGCGGGGAAAGAGACCCAGTACTTC.

At least ten counts were recorded for this clonotype. The V gene is TRBV29-1, the J gene TRBJ1-2, with D maybe TRBD1 (5 bases). The V end was cut by 4 bases, the J end by 6 bases, with 18 bases between. Germline-derived CDR1 and CDR2 are SQVTM and ANQGSEA. The CDR3 is 14 amino acids. The CDR3 DNA sequence: TGCAGCGTTGCCCCCCGGGACCGCGCTCATGGCTACACCTTC. Protein: CSVAPRDRAHGYTF.

This clonotype was observed at least ten times. The rearrangement links TRBV15 to TRBJ2-7; possible D gene TRBD2, 5 bases. This CDR3 has 15 amino acids. Trimming removed 0 bases from V and 2 bases from J, with 11 bases in between. CDR1 LNHNV and CDR2 YYDKDF come from the germline V gene (reference sequence). The CDR3 loop reads CATSRDLEAPYEQYF. CDR3 DNA sequence: TGTGCCACCAGCAGAGATCTGGAGGCCCCCTACGAGCAGTACTTC. Complete variable domain (other parts from reference TRBV15 and TRBJ2-7): DAMVIQNPRYQVTQFGKPVTLSCSQTLNHNVMYWYQQKSSQAPKLLFHYYDKDFNNEADTPDNFQSRRPNTSFCFLDIRSPGLGDTAMYLCATSRDLEAPYEQYFGPGTRLTVT.

This clonotype was detected many times. The J gene is TRBJ2-7, the V gene TRBV19; 8 bases match TRBD2. Germline assignment: CDR1 LNHDA and CDR2 SQIVND (reference sequence). The CDR3 length is 15 residues. After removal of 4 bases from V and 3 bases from J, the junction contained 8 bases not matched to a gene. CDR3 sequence (DNA): TGTGCCAGTAGTACCGTAGCGGGATCTTTCTACGAGCAGTACTTC. Translated, it gives CASSTVAGSFYEQYF.

This clonotype was seen repeatedly, ten times or more. The V and J genes are TRBV29-1 and TRBJ2-7; TRBD1 might be the D (7 bases). This CDR3 is 16 amino acids long. The ends were cut back, 2 bases at V and 2 bases at J, with 19 bases in the middle. Germline loops: CDR1 SQVTM, CDR2 ANQGSEA. In DNA, the CDR3 is TGCAGCGTTGAAACCCCCCTGACAGGGACTGCCTACGAGCAGTACTTC. Its protein product is CSVETPLTGTAYEQYF.

V and J are TRBV3-1 and TRBJ2-7, with 9 bases lining up with TRBD1. The length of the CDR3 is 16 residues. From germline, CDR1 is LGHDT and CDR2 YNNKEL (reference sequence). Losses at the gene ends were 3 bases for V and 2 bases for J; bases not matched to a gene: 8. The CDR3: CASSQTPRTGAYEQYF. CDR3 bases: TGTGCCAGCAGCCAGACTCCTCGGACAGGGGCCTACGAGCAGTACTTC.

This clonotype was seen many times. V is TRBV30 and J is TRBJ2-7; 9 bases map to TRBD1. Germline CDR1 is GTSNPN and CDR2 is SVGIG (reference sequence). The CDR3 contains 13 residues. V lost 2 bases to trimming and J lost 4 bases; unmatched junction nucleotides: 3. The CDR3 loop reads CAWSLTGGYEQYF. The CDR3 DNA follows: TGTGCCTGGAGTCTGACAGGGGGTTACGAGCAGTACTTC.

This clonotype was observed many times. The gene calls are TRBV30 and TRBJ2-2; 9 bases line up with TRBD1. The CDR3 is 13 residues long. Germline CDR1 is GTSNPN and CDR2 is SVGIG (reference sequence). Trimming at V came to 5 bases and at J to 6 bases, leaving 4 bases not matched to a gene. The DNA for the CDR3 is TGTGCCTGGGGGGGGACAGGGTCCGGGGAGCTGTTTTTT. Protein sequence: CAWGGTGSGELFF.

This clonotype is a singleton in its sample. This sequence may be a read error, since a much larger clone differs from it by one base. This chain joins TRBV6-1 and TRBJ1-6; 9 nucleotides match TRBD1. Losses at the gene ends were 6 bases for V and 7 bases for J; bases not matched to a gene: 7. Germline V gives CDR1 MNHNS, CDR2 SASEGT. This CDR3 region has 15 residues. The CDR3 loop reads CASRRDRATNSPLHF. DNA for the CDR3: TGTGCCAGCAGACGGGACAGGGCGACCAATTCACCCCTCCACTTT.

This clonotype was observed at least ten times. The chain carries TRBV6-5 and TRBJ1-1; TRBD1 aligns across 10 bases. Losses at the gene ends were 6 bases for V and 6 bases for J; bases not matched to a gene: 7. The CDR3 has 14 amino acids. Germline CDR1 MNHEY, CDR2 SVGAGI. The CDR3 is CASSYGQGGAEAFF. CDR3 sequence (DNA): TGTGCCAGCAGCTACGGACAGGGGGGCGCTGAAGCTTTCTTT.

This clonotype occurred many times. The rearrangement joins TRBV6-1 to TRBJ1-2; D gene ambiguous. CDR1 is MNHNS and CDR2 is SASEGT in the germline V gene. The CDR3 runs 10 residues. V gave up 7 bases and J gave up 6 bases, with 6 bases separating them. In DNA form, the CDR3 reads TGTGCCAGCATAGGACATGGCTACACCTTC. It translates to CASIGHGYTF.

V usage is TRBV28 and J usage is TRBJ1-2, with D possibly being TRBD1 (6 bases). Germline values: CDR1 MDHEN, CDR2 SYDVKM. V lost 4 bases and J 4 bases, leaving 16 bases between the germline ends. The CDR3 runs to 15 residues. DNA for the CDR3: TGTGCCAGCAGTTCTGCCCCGGGGGCGGTCTATGGCTACACCTTC. As protein: CASSSAPGAVYGYTF.

At least ten counts were recorded for this clonotype. CDR3: CALADGRGQPQHF. CDR3 in DNA: TGTGCCCTAGCAGACGGGAGAGGGCAGCCCCAGCATTTT. The chain recombines TRBV19 with TRBJ1-5; D gene uncertain. The V gene lost 11 bases and the J gene lost 7 bases, with 18 bases spanning the gap. The CDR3 is 13 residues long. CDR1 and CDR2 (germline): LNHDA, SQIVND (reference sequence). The variable domain in full, completed from reference TRBV19 and TRBJ1-5, reads DGGITQSPKYLFRKEGQNVTLSCEQNLNHDAMYWYRQDPGQGLRLIYYSQIVNDFQKGDIAEGYSVSREKKESFPLTVTSAQKNPTAFYLCALADGRGQPQHFGDGTRLSIL.